The entry below describes one T cell receptor beta chain. This sample was included in a study of cytomegalovirus exposure and HLA in healthy donors. Germline lookup yields CDR1 KGHSH and CDR2 LQKENI. The CDR3 has 16 residues. The germline V and J ends were trimmed by 2 bases and 5 bases, with 18 bases remaining between them. With 60 Vbeta and 13 Jbeta primers, the PCR was carried out. The data were produced by immunoSEQ multiplex PCR, yet TCRdb's version contains in-frame clones alone and is incomplete. The repertoire holds under 150,000 clones, with 82% as singletons. The J gene is TRBJ2-5, the V gene TRBV18, with D possibly being TRBD2 (5 bases). This TCR was sampled from a male donor in good health and CMV-seronegative. The sequenced material came from PBMCs. This chain's CDR3 is CASSPNPLVGGETQYF. As DNA, the CDR3 is TGTGCCAGCTCACCAAACCCGCTAGTAGGCGGGGAGACCCAGTACTTC.